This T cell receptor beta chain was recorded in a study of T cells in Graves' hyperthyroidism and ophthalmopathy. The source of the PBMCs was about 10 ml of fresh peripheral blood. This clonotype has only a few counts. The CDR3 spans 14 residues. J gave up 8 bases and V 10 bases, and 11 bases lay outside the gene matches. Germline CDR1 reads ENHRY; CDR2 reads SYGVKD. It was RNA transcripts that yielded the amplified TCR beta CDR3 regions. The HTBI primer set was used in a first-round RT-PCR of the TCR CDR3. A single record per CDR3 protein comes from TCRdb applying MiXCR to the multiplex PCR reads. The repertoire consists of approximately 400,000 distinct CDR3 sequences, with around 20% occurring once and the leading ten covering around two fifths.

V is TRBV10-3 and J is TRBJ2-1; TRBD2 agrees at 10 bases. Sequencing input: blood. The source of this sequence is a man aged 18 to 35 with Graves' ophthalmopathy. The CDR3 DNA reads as TGTGCCACCAAACTAGCGGGGACACAACATGAGCAGTTCTTC. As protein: CATKLAGTQHEQFF.